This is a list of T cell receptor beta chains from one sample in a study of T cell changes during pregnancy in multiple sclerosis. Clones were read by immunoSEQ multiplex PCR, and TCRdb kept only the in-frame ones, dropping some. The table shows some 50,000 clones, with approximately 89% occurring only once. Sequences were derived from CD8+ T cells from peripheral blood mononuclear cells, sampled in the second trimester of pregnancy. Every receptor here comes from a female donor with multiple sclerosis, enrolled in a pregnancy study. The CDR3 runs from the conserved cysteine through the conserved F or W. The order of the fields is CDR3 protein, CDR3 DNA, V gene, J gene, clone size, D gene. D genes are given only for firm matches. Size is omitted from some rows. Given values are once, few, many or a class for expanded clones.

cdr3_aa: CASSSLEDSFSYEQYF
cdr3_nt: TGTGCCAGCAGCTCGCTCGAAGACAGTTTCTCCTACGAGCAGTACTTC
v_call: TRBV7-8
j_call: TRBJ2-7
clone_size: .
d_call: .

cdr3_aa: CASSSITGQGAAGYTF
cdr3_nt: TGTGCCAGCAGTTCCATCACTGGACAGGGGGCGGCTGGCTACACCTTC
v_call: TRBV6-6
j_call: TRBJ1-2
clone_size: .
d_call: TRBD1

cdr3_aa: CASTPGGESNQPQHF
cdr3_nt: TGCGCCAGCACCCCCGGGGGGGAGAGCAATCAGCCCCAGCATTTT
v_call: TRBV5-1
j_call: TRBJ1-5
clone_size: .
d_call: .

cdr3_aa: CATSRGFTGDWYGYTF
cdr3_nt: TGTGCCACCAGCAGAGGGTTTACAGGGGATTGGTATGGCTACACCTTC
v_call: TRBV15
j_call: TRBJ1-2
clone_size: .
d_call: TRBD1

cdr3_aa: CASSVAGGSSYEQYF
cdr3_nt: TGTGCCAGCAGCGTAGCGGGGGGGAGCTCCTACGAGCAGTACTTC
v_call: TRBV9
j_call: TRBJ2-7
clone_size: .
d_call: TRBD2

cdr3_aa: CAWSVEGGINNERFF
cdr3_nt: TGTGCCTGGAGTGTAGAAGGCGGAATCAACAATGAGCGGTTCTTC
v_call: TRBV30
j_call: TRBJ2-1
clone_size: .
d_call: .

cdr3_aa: CASSAASGGRTDTQYF
cdr3_nt: TGTGCCAGCAGCGCAGCCTCGGGGGGCCGCACAGATACGCAGTATTTT
v_call: TRBV9
j_call: TRBJ2-3
clone_size: .
d_call: .

cdr3_aa: CASSGGRDTYEQYF
cdr3_nt: TGTGCCAGCAGTGGAGGCCGGGATACCTACGAGCAGTACTTC
v_call: TRBV2
j_call: TRBJ2-7
clone_size: .
d_call: .

cdr3_aa: CASSLGASGDLYNEQFF
cdr3_nt: TGTGCCAGCAGCTTAGGGGCTAGCGGGGACCTATACAATGAGCAGTTCTTC
v_call: TRBV7-8
j_call: TRBJ2-1
clone_size: .
d_call: TRBD2

cdr3_aa: CASSDSSGGQETQYF
cdr3_nt: TGTGCCAGCAGTGACTCTAGCGGGGGACAAGAGACCCAGTACTTC
v_call: TRBV6-4
j_call: TRBJ2-5
clone_size: .
d_call: TRBD2

cdr3_aa: CASSFFTGGLVGNTEAFF
cdr3_nt: TGTGCCAGCAGCTTTTTTACAGGGGGCCTGGTAGGGAACACTGAAGCTTTCTTT
v_call: TRBV7-6
j_call: TRBJ1-1
clone_size: .
d_call: TRBD1

cdr3_aa: CASSLEEDRTDTQYF
cdr3_nt: TGTGCCAGCAGCTTAGAGGAGGATCGCACAGATACGCAGTATTTT
v_call: TRBV7-2
j_call: TRBJ2-3
clone_size: .
d_call: .

cdr3_aa: CASSQAGYEQYF
cdr3_nt: TGTGCCAGCAGCCAAGCAGGATACGAGCAGTACTTC
v_call: TRBV14
j_call: TRBJ2-7
clone_size: .
d_call: .

cdr3_aa: CASSPQGRGYTF
cdr3_nt: TGTGCCAGTAGTCCCCAGGGGAGAGGCTACACCTTC
v_call: TRBV19
j_call: TRBJ1-2
clone_size: .
d_call: .

cdr3_aa: CASSSGQGHHEQYF
cdr3_nt: TGCGCCAGCAGCAGTGGACAGGGTCACCACGAGCAGTACTTC
v_call: TRBV4-1
j_call: TRBJ2-7
clone_size: .
d_call: TRBD1

cdr3_aa: CASSSLRTEAFF
cdr3_nt: TGTGCCAGCAGCTCGCTGAGGACTGAAGCTTTCTTT
v_call: TRBV28
j_call: TRBJ1-1
clone_size: .
d_call: .

cdr3_aa: CASSQDREQFF
cdr3_nt: TGCGCCAGCAGCCAAGATCGTGAGCAGTTCTTC
v_call: TRBV4-3
j_call: TRBJ2-1
clone_size: .
d_call: .

cdr3_aa: CASSQGPLGGGYGYTF
cdr3_nt: TGCGCCAGCAGCCAAGGACCACTCGGGGGTGGCTATGGCTACACCTTC
v_call: TRBV4-3
j_call: TRBJ1-2
clone_size: .
d_call: .

cdr3_aa: CAIETGYFDGYTF
cdr3_nt: TGTGCTATCGAGACAGGGTATTTCGATGGCTACACCTTC
v_call: TRBV11-2
j_call: TRBJ1-2
clone_size: medium-sized
d_call: TRBD1

cdr3_aa: CASSEGPLSYEQYF
cdr3_nt: TGTGCCAGCAGTGAGGGCCCTCTCTCCTACGAGCAGTACTTC
v_call: TRBV2
j_call: TRBJ2-7
clone_size: .
d_call: .

cdr3_aa: CASRTSLFYEQYF
cdr3_nt: TGTGCCAGCCGGACTAGCTTGTTCTACGAGCAGTACTTC
v_call: TRBV7-9
j_call: TRBJ2-7
clone_size: .
d_call: TRBD2

cdr3_aa: CASSSLSPGELFF
cdr3_nt: TGTGCCAGCAGTTCCCTCTCCCCGGGGGAGCTGTTTTTT
v_call: TRBV27
j_call: TRBJ2-2
clone_size: .
d_call: .

cdr3_aa: CANVQGDYGYTF
cdr3_nt: TGTGCCAACGTACAGGGGGACTATGGCTACACCTTC
v_call: TRBV2
j_call: TRBJ1-2
clone_size: .
d_call: TRBD1

cdr3_aa: CASRASGGGLLTDTQYF
cdr3_nt: TGTGCCAGCAGGGCCAGCGGGGGGGGATTACTCACAGATACGCAGTATTTT
v_call: TRBV27
j_call: TRBJ2-3
clone_size: .
d_call: TRBD2

cdr3_aa: CSVEGRNTEAFF
cdr3_nt: TGCAGCGTTGAAGGCAGGAACACTGAAGCTTTCTTT
v_call: TRBV29-1
j_call: TRBJ1-1
clone_size: .
d_call: .

cdr3_aa: CASSLGTGGADTEAFF
cdr3_nt: TGCGCCAGCAGCTTGGGGACAGGGGGCGCCGACACTGAAGCTTTCTTT
v_call: TRBV5-1
j_call: TRBJ1-1
clone_size: .
d_call: TRBD1

cdr3_aa: CASSDTGGAFF
cdr3_nt: TGTGCCAGCAGTGACACAGGGGGAGCTTTCTTT
v_call: TRBV2
j_call: TRBJ1-1
clone_size: few
d_call: TRBD1